The T cell receptor (beta chain) described here comes from a study of blood T cell repertoires in COVID-19. Repertoires were generated with immunoSEQ multiplex PCR, while TCRdb's copy carries only in-frame clones and drops some. The data contain fewer than 200,000 clones, 70% to 90% of them singletons. This CDR3 is built from 16 residues. Germline-derived CDR1 and CDR2 are SGHNT and YYREEE (reference sequence). V shed 2 bases, J shed 2 bases, and the junction held 9 bases outside the gene matches. This TCR was recovered from a man in his forties with acute or convalescent COVID-19. The sequenced sample consisted of peripheral blood. The rearrangement joins TRBV5-4 to TRBJ2-7, with 8 bases identical to TRBD1. CDR3 nucleotides: TGTGCCAGCAGCTTCGGCGGGACAGGACGTCCCTACGAGCAGTACTTC. Translating it yields CASSFGGTGRPYEQYF. Drawing the rest from reference TRBV5-4 and TRBJ2-7, the complete variable domain is ETGVTQSPTHLIKTRGQQVTLRCSSQSGHNTVSWYQQALGQGPQFIFQYYREEENGRGNFPPRFSGLQFPNYSSELNVNALELDDSALYLCASSFGGTGRPYEQYFGPGTRLTVT.